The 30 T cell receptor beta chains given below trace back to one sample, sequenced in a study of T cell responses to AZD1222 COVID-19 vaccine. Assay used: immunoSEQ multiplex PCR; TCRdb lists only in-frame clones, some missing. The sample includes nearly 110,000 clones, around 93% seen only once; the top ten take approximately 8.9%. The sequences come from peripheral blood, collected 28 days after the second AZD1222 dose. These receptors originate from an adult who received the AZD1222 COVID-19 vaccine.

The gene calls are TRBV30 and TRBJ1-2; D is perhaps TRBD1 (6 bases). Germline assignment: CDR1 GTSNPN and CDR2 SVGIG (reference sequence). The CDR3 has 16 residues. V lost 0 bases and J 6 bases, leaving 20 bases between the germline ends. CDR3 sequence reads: CAWSVPPLYRDNGYTF. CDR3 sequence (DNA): TGTGCCTGGAGTGTACCCCCTTTATACAGGGATAATGGCTACACCTTC. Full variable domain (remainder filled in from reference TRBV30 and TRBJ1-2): SQTIHQWPATLVQPVGSPLSLECTVEGTSNPNLYWYRQAAGRGLQLLFYSVGIGQISSEVPQNLSASRPQDRQFILSSKKLLLSDSGFYLCAWSVPPLYRDNGYTFGSGTRLTVV.

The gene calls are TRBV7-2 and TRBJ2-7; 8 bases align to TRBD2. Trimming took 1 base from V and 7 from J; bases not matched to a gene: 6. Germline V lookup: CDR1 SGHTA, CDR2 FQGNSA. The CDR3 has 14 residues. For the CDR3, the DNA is TGTGCCAGCAGCTTAGAGTATACTAGCGGTGAGCAGTACTTC. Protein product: CASSLEYTSGEQYF.

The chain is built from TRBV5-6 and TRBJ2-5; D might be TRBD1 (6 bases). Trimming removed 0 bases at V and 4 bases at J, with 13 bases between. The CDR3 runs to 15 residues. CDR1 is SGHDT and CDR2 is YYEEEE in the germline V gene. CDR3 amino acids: CASSLEVGAGETQYF. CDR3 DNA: TGTGCCAGCAGCTTGGAGGTGGGGGCCGGAGAGACCCAGTACTTC.

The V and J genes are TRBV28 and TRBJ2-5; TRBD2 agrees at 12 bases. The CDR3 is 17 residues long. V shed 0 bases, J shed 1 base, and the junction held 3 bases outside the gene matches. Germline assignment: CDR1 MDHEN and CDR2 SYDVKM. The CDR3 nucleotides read TGTGCCAGCAGTTTATGGGAACTAGCGGGGGGCCAAGAGACCCAGTACTTC. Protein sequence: CASSLWELAGGQETQYF.

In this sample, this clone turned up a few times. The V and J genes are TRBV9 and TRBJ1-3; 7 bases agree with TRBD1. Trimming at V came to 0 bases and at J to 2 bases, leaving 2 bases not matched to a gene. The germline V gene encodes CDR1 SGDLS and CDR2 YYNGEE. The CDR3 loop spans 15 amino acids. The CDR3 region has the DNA TGTGCCAGCAGCGTAGGGGGGACAGCTGGAAACACCATATATTTT. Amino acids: CASSVGGTAGNTIYF.

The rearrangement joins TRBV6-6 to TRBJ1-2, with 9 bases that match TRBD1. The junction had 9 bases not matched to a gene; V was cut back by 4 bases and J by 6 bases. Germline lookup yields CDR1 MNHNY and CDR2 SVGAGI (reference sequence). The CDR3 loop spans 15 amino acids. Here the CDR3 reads CASSSFPGQGDGYTF. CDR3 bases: TGTGCCAGCAGTTCGTTCCCGGGACAGGGCGATGGCTACACCTTC.

Here the CDR3 DNA reads TGTGCCAGCAGGGACTCTAATCCGAACACTGAAGCTTTCTTT. Residues: CASRDSNPNTEAFF. The chain joins TRBV9 to TRBJ1-1; D is unresolved. The CDR3 covers 14 residues. In germline, CDR1 is SGDLS, CDR2 YYNGEE. The V end lost 5 bases, the J end lost 1 base, and 12 bases lay between the germline ends.

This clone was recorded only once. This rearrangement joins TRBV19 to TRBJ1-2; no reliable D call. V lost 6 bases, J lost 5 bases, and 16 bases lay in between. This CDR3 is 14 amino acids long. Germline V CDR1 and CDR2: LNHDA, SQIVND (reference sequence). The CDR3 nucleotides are TGTGCCAGTAGCTCACTAAAGGGCTGGTATGGCTACACCTTC. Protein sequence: CASSSLKGWYGYTF.

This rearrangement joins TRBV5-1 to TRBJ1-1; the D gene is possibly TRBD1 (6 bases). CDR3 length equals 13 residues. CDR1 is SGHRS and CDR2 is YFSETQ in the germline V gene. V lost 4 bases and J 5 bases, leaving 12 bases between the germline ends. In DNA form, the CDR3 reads TGCGCCAGCAGCAGCTCAGGGGAGACTGAAGCTTTCTTT. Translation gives CASSSSGETEAFF.

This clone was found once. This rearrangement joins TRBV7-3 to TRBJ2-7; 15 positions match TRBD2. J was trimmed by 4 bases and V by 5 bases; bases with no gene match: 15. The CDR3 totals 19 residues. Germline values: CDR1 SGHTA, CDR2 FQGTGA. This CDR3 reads CASSIAGTSGGPVPYEQYF. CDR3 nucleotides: TGTGCCAGCAGCATAGCCGGGACTAGCGGGGGGCCGGTTCCATACGAGCAGTACTTC.

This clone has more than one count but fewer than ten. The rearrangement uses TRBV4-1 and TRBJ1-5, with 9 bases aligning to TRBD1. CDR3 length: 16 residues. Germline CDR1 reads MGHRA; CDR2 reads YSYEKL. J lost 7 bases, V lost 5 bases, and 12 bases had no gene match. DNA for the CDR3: TGCGCCAGCAGCGCCAGAAGGACAGGGGATTTGCAGCCCCAGCATTTT. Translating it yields CASSARRTGDLQPQHF.

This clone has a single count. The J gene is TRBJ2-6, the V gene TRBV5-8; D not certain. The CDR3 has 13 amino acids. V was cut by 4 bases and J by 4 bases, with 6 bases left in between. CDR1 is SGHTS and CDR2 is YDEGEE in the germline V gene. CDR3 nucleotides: TGTGCCAGCAGCCCGAGGGGGGCCAACGTCCTGACTTTC. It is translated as CASSPRGANVLTF.

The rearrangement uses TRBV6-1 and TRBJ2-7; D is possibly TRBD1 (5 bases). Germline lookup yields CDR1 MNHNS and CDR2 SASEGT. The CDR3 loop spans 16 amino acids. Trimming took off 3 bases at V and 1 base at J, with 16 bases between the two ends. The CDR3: CASSDQRQGLSYEQYF. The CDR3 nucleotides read TGTGCCAGCAGTGACCAACGGCAGGGTTTATCCTACGAGCAGTACTTC.

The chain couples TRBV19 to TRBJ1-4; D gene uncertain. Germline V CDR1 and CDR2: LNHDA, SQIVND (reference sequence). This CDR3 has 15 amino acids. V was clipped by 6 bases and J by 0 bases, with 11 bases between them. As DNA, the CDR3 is TGTGCCAGTAGAAGCAGTGGGGCAACTAATGAAAAACTGTTTTTT. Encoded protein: CASRSSGATNEKLFF.

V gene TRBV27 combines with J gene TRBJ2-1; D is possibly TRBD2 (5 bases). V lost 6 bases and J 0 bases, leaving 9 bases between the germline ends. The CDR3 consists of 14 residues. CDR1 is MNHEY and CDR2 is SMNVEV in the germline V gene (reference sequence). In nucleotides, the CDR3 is TGTGCCAGCAGCATCGGGAACTCCTACAATGAGCAGTTCTTC. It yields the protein CASSIGNSYNEQFF.

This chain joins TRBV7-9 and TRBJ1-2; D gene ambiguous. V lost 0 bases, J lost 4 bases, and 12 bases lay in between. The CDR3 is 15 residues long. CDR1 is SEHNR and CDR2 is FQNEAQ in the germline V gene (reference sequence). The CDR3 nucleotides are TGTGCCAGCAGCTTAGCGGTGGGATGGGCCTATGGCTACACCTTC. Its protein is CASSLAVGWAYGYTF.

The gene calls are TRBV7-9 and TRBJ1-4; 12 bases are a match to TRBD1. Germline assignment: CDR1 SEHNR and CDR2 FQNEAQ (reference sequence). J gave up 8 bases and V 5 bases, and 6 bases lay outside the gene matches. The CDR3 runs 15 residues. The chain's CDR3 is CASSRRDRGREKLFF. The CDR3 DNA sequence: TGTGCCAGCAGCCGCCGGGACAGGGGGCGCGAAAAACTGTTTTTT.

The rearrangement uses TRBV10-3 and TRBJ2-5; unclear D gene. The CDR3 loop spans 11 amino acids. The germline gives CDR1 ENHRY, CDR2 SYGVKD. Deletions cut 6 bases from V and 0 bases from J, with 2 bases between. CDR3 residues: CAIRDQETQYF. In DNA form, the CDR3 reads TGTGCCATCAGAGACCAAGAGACCCAGTACTTC.

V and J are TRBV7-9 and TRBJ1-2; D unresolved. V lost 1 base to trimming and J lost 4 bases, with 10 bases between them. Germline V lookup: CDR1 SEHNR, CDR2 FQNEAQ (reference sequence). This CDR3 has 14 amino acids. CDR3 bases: TGTGCCAGCAGCTTAGTAACCAGGATCTATGGCTACACCTTC. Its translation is CASSLVTRIYGYTF.

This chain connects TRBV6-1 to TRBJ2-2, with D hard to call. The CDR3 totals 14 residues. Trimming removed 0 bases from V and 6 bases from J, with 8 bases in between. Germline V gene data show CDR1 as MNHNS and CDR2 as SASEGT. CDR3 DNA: TGTGCCAGCAGTGAAGCGTTAAGAGCCGGGGAGCTGTTTTTT. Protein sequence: CASSEALRAGELFF.

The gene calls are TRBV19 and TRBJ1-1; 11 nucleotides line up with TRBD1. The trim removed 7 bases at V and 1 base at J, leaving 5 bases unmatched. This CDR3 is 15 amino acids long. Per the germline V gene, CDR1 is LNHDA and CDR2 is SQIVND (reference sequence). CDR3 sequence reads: CASTTGTGGNTEAFF. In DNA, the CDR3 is TGTGCCAGTACCACCGGGACAGGGGGGAACACTGAAGCTTTCTTT.

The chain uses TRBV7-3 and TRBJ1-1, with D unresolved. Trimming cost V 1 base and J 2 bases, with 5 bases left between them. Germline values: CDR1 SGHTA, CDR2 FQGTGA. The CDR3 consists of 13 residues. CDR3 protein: CASSLISNTEAFF. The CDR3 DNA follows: TGTGCCAGCAGCTTAATTTCCAACACTGAAGCTTTCTTT.

CDR3 coding DNA: TGTGCCAGCAGCTATCTTATCGCTAGACCGAGGGAGCTGTTTTTT. It is translated as CASSYLIARPRELFF. V gene TRBV11-2 combines with J gene TRBJ2-2; D is ambiguous. The CDR3 runs to 15 residues. V shed 4 bases and J shed 9 bases, with 18 bases lying between them. Germline V gene data show CDR1 as SGHAT and CDR2 as FQNNGV.

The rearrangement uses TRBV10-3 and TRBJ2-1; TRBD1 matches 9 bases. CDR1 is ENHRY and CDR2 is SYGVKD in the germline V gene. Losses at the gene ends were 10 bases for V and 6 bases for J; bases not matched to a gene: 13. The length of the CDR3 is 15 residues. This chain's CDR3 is CATDEYRGPFNEQFF. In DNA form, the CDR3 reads TGTGCCACCGACGAGTACAGGGGGCCTTTCAATGAGCAGTTCTTC.

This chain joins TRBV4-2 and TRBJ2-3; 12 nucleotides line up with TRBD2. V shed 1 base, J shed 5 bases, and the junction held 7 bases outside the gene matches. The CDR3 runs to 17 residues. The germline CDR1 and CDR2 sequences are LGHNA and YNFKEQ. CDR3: CASSQVASGRGIDTQYF. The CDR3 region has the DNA TGTGCCAGCAGCCAAGTGGCTAGCGGGAGGGGTATAGATACGCAGTATTTT.

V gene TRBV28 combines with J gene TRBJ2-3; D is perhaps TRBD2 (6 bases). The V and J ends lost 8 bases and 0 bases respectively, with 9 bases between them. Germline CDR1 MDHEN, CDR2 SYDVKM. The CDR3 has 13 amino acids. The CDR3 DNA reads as TGTGCCAGCCTTAGCGGTAGCACAGATACGCAGTATTTT. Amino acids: CASLSGSTDTQYF.

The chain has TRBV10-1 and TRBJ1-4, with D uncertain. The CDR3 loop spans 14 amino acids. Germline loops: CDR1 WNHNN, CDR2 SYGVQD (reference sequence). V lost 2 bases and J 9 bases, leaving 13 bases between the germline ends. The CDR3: CASSEGSLGKKLFF. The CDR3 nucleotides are TGCGCCAGCAGTGAGGGGTCCTTAGGGAAAAAACTGTTTTTT.

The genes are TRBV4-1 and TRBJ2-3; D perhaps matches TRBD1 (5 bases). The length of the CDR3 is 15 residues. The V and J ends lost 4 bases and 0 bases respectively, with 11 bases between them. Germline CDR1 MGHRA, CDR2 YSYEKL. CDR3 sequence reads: CASSLRTPSTDTQYF. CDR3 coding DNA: TGCGCCAGCAGCCTCCGGACACCTAGCACAGATACGCAGTATTTT.

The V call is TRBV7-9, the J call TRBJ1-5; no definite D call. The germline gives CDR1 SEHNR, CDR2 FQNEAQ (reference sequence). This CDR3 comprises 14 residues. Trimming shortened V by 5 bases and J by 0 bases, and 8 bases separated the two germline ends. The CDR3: CASSARDSNQPQHF. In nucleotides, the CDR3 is TGTGCCAGCAGCGCCCGAGATAGCAATCAGCCCCAGCATTTT. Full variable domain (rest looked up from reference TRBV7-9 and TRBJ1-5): DTGVSQNPRHKITKRGQNVTFRCDPISEHNRLYWYRQTLGQGPEFLTYFQNEAQLEKSRLLSDRFSAERPKGSFSTLEIQRTEQGDSAMYLCASSARDSNQPQHFGDGTRLSIL.

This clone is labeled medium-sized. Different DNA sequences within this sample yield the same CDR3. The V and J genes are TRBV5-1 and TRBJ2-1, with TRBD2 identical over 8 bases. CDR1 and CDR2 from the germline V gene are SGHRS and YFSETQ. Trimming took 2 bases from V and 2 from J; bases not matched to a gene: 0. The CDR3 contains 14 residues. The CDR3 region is CASSFSGAYNEQFF. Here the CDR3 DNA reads TGCGCCAGCAGCTTTAGCGGGGCCTACAATGAGCAGTTCTTC. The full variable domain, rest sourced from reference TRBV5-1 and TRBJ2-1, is KAGVTQTPRYLIKTRGQQVTLSCSPISGHRSVSWYQQTPGQGLQFLFEYFSETQRNKGNFPGRFSGRQFSNSRSEMNVSTLELGDSALYLCASSFSGAYNEQFFGPGTRLTVL.